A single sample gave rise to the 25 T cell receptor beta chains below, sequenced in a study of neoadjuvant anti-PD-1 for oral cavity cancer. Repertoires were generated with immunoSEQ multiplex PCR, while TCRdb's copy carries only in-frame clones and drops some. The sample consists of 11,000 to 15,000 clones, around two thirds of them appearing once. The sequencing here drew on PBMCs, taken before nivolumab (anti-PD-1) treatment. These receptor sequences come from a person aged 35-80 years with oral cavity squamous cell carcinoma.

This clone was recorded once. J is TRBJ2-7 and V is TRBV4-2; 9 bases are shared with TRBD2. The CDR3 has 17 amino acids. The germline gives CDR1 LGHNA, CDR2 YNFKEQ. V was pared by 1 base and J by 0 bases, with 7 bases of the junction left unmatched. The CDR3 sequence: CASSQVWGGGASYEQYF. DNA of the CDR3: TGTGCCAGCAGCCAAGTATGGGGCGGGGGGGCCTCCTACGAGCAGTACTTC.

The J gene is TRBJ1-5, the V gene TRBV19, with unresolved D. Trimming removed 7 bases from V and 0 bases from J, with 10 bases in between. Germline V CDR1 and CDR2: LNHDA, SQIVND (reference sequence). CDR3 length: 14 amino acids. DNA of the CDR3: TGTGCCAGTACCCACGGTTATAGCAATCAGCCCCAGCATTTT. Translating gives CASTHGYSNQPQHF.

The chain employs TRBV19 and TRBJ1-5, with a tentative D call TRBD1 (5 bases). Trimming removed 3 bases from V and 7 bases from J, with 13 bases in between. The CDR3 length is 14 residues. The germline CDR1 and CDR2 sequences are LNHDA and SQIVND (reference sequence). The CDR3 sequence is CASSMGGPGQPQHF. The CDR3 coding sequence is TGTGCCAGTAGTATGGGGGGACCGGGGCAGCCCCAGCATTTT. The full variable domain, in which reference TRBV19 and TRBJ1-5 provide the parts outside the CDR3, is DGGITQSPKYLFRKEGQNVTLSCEQNLNHDAMYWYRQDPGQGLRLIYYSQIVNDFQKGDIAEGYSVSREKKESFPLTVTSAQKNPTAFYLCASSMGGPGQPQHFGDGTRLSIL.

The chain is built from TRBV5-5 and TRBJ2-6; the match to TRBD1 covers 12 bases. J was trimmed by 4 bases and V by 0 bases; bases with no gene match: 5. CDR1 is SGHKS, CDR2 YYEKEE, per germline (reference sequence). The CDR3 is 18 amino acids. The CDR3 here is CASSLAGQGATGANVLTF. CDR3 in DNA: TGTGCCAGCAGCTTGGCGGGACAGGGGGCCACCGGGGCCAACGTCCTGACTTTC.

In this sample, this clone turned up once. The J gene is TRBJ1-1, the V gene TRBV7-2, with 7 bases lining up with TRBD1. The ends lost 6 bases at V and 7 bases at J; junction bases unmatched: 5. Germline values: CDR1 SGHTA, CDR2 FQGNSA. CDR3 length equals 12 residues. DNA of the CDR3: TGTGCCAGCAGAAGAGGGACAGATGAAGCTTTCTTT. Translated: CASRRGTDEAFF.

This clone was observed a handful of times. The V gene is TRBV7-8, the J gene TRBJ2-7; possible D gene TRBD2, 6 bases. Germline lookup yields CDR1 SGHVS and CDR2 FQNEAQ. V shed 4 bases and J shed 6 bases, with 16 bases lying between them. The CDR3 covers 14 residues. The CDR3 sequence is CASSSRRLVVEQYF. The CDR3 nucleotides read TGTGCCAGCAGCTCTAGGAGACTAGTTGTCGAGCAGTACTTC. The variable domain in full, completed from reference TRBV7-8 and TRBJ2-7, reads GAGVSQSPRYKVAKRGQDVALRCDPISGHVSLFWYQQALGQGPEFLTYFQNEAQLDKSGLPSDRFFAERPEGSVSTLKIQRTQQEDSAVYLCASSSRRLVVEQYFGPGTRLTVT.

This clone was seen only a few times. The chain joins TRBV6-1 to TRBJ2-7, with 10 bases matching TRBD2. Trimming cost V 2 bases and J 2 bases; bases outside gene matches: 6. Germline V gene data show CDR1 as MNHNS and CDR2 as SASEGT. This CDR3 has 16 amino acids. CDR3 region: CASSESSSGRAYEQYF. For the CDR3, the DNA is TGTGCCAGCAGTGAAAGCTCTAGCGGGAGAGCCTACGAGCAGTACTTC.

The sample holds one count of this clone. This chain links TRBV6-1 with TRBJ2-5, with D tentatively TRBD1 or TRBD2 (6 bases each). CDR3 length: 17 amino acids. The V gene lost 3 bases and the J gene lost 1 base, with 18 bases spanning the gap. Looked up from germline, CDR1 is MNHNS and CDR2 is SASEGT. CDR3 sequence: CASSDPPGGSGQETQYF. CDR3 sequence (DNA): TGTGCCAGCAGTGACCCCCCCGGGGGCTCAGGCCAAGAGACCCAGTACTTC.

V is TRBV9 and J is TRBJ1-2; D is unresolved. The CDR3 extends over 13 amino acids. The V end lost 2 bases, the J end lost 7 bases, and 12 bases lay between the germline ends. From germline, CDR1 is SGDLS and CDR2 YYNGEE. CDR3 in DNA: TGTGCCAGCAGCGTTAGCGGGCCAGGTGGCTACACCTTC. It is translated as CASSVSGPGGYTF.

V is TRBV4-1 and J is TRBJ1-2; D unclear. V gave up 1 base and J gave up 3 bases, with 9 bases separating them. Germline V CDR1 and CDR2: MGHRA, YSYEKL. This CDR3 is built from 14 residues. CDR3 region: CASSQVLQDYGYTF. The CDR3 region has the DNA TGCGCCAGCAGCCAAGTTTTACAAGACTATGGCTACACCTTC.

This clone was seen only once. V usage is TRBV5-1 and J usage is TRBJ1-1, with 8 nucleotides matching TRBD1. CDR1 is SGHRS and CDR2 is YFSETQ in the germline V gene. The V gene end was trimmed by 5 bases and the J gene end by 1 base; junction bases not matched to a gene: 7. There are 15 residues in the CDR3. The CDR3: CASRTGGTGNTEAFF. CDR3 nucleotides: TGCGCCAGCAGAACCGGTGGGACAGGGAACACTGAAGCTTTCTTT.

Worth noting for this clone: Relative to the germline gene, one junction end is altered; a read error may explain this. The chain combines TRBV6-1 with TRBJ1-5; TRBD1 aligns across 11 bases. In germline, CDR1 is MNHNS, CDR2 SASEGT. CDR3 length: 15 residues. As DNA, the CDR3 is TGTGCCGGCAGTGAAGCGGGACAGGGGGGGCAGCCCCAGCATTTT. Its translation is CAGSEAGQGGQPQHF.

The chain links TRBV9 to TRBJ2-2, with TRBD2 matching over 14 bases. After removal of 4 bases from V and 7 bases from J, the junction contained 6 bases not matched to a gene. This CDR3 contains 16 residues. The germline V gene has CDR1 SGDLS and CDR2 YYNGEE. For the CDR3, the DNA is TGTGCCAGCAGCCTGACTAGCGGGAGGGCTAACGGGGAGCTGTTTTTT. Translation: CASSLTSGRANGELFF.

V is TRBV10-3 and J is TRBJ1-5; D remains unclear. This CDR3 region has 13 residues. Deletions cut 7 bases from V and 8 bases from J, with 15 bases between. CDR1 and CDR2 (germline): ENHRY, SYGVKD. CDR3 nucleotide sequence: TGTGCCATCACTAGTGCTCTATGGGAGCCCCAGCATTTT. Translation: CAITSALWEPQHF.

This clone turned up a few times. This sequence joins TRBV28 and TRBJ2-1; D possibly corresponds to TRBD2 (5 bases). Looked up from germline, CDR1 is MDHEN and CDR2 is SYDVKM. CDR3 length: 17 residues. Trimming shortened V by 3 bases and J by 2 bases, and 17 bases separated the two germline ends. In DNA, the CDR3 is TGTGCCAGCAGTTTTGGTTGGACTCCCCCCACCTACAATGAGCAGTTCTTC. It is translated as CASSFGWTPPTYNEQFF.

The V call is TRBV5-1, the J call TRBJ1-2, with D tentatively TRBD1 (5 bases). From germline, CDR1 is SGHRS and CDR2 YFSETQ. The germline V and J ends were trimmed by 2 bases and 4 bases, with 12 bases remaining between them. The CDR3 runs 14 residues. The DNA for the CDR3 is TGCGCCAGCAGCTTACGGGGCGAACCCTATGGCTACACCTTC. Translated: CASSLRGEPYGYTF.

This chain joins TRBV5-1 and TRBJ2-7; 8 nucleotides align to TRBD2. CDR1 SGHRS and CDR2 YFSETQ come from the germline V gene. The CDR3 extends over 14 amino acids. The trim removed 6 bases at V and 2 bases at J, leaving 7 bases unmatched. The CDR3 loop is CASTLAGLPYEQYF. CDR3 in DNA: TGCGCCAGCACTCTAGCGGGCCTCCCCTACGAGCAGTACTTC. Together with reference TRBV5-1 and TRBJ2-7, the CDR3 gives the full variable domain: KAGVTQTPRYLIKTRGQQVTLSCSPISGHRSVSWYQQTPGQGLQFLFEYFSETQRNKGNFPGRFSGRQFSNSRSEMNVSTLELGDSALYLCASTLAGLPYEQYFGPGTRLTVT.

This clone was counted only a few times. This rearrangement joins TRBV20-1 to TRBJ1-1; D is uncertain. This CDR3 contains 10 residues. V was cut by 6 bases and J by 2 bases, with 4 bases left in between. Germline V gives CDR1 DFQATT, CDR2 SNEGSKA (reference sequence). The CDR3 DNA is TGCAGTGCCCTAAACACTGAAGCTTTCTTT. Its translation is CSALNTEAFF.

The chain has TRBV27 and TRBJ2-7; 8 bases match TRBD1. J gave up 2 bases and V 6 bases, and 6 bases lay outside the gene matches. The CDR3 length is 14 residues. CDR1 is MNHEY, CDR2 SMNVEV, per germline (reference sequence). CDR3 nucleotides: TGTGCCAGCAGCTTACAGGGGGGAGCCTACGAGCAGTACTTC. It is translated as CASSLQGGAYEQYF.

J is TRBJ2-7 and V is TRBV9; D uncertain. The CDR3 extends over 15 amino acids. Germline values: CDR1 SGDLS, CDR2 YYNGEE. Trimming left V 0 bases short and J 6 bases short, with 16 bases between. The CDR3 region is CASSVGDNPSGEQYF. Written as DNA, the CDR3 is TGTGCCAGCAGCGTAGGAGACAACCCTTCGGGCGAGCAGTACTTC.

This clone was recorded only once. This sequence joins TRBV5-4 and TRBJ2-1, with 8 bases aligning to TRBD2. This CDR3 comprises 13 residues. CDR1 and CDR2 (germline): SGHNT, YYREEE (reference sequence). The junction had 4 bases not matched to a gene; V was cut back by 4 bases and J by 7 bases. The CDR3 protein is CASSPGLDNEQFF. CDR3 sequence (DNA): TGTGCCAGCAGCCCGGGACTAGATAATGAGCAGTTCTTC.

The CDR3 region has the DNA TGTGCCAGCCTGGGAGGGGGCTATTACTATGGCTACACCTTC. This translates into CASLGGGYYYGYTF. The chain joins TRBV25-1 to TRBJ1-2, with 7 bases lining up with TRBD1. The CDR3 is 14 residues long. CDR1 is MGHDK, CDR2 SYGVNS, per germline. With V trimmed by 8 bases and J by 3 bases, 9 bases remained unmatched.

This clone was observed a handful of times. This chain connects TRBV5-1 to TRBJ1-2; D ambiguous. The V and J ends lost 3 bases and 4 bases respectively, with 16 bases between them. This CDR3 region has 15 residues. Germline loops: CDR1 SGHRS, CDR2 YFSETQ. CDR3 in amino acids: CASSSHPEGAYGYTF. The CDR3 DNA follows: TGCGCCAGCAGCTCCCATCCTGAGGGCGCCTATGGCTACACCTTC. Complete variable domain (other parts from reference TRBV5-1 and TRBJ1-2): KAGVTQTPRYLIKTRGQQVTLSCSPISGHRSVSWYQQTPGQGLQFLFEYFSETQRNKGNFPGRFSGRQFSNSRSEMNVSTLELGDSALYLCASSSHPEGAYGYTFGSGTRLTVV.

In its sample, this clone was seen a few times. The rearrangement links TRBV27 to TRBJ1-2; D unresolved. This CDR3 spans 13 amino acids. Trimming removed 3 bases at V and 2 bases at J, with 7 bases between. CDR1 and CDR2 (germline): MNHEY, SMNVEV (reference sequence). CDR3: CASSFGGNYGYTF. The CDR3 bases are TGTGCCAGCAGTTTCGGAGGGAACTATGGCTACACCTTC.

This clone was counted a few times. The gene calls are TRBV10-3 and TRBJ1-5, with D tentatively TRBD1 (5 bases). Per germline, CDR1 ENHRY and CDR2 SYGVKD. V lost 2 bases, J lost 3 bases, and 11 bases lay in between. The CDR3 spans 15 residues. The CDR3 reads CAISEVDRPNQPQHF. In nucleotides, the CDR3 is TGTGCCATCAGTGAGGTCGACAGACCCAATCAGCCCCAGCATTTT.